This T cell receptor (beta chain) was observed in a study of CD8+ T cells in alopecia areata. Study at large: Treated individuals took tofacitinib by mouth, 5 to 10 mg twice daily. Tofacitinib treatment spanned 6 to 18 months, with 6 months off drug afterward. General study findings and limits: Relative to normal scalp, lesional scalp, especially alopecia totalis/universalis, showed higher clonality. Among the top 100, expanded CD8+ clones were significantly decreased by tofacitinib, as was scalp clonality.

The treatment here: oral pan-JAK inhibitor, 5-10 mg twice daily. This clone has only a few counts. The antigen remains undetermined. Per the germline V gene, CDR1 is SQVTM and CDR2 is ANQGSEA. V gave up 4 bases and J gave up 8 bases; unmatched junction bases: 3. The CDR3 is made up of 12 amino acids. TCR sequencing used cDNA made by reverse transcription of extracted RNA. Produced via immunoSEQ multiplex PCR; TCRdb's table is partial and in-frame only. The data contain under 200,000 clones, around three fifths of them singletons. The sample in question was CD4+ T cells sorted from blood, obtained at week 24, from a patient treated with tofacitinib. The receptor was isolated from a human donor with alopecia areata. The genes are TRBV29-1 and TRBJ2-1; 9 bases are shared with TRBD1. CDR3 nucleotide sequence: TGCAGCGTTGCGGGACAGGGCTATGAGCAGTTCTTC. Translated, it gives CSVAGQGYEQFF.